What follows are 22 T cell receptor beta chains derived from one specimen sequenced in a study of patients and donors after allogeneic stem cell transplantation. TCRdb reprocessed the RT-PCR reads with MiXCR, giving one entry per CDR3 protein. The repertoire consists of roughly 940,000 distinct CDR3 sequences, with around 17% occurring once and the leading ten covering approximately 5.9%. What was sequenced was blood, either unsorted or a sorted T cell fraction (not recorded which). The receptors shown here come from a human donor who was either an allogeneic HSCT recipient or a stem cell or donor lymphocyte infusion donor (not recorded which). It is not recorded whose cells these are; they may come from a transplant donor.

This clonotype was recorded a few times. This chain joins TRBV14 and TRBJ2-1; no clear D. Germline V gives CDR1 SGHDN, CDR2 FVKESK. V was shortened by 0 bases and J by 16 bases, with 16 bases between the two germline ends. This CDR3 has 13 residues. This chain's CDR3 is CASSQEEGSNKFF. The CDR3 DNA reads as TGTGCCAGCAGCCAAGAAGAAGGGTCGAACAAATTCTTC.

The chain is built from TRBV20-1 and TRBJ2-3; 8 bases are a match to TRBD2. V was pared by 2 bases and J by 4 bases, with 14 bases of the junction left unmatched. Germline CDR1 is DFQATT and CDR2 is SNEGSKA (reference sequence). There are 17 residues in the CDR3. The CDR3 coding sequence is TGCAGTGCTAGACTTCCGAGTTCGGTAGCGGGACCAGATACGCAGTATTTT. Translation gives CSARLPSSVAGPDTQYF.

V usage is TRBV11-2 and J usage is TRBJ2-1; no clear D gene. The CDR3 runs to 13 residues. Germline CDR1 SGHAT, CDR2 FQNNGV. The germline V and J ends were trimmed by 0 bases and 10 bases, with 10 bases remaining between them. DNA for the CDR3: TGTGCCAGCAGCTTAGAATCGGTAAGCGAGCAGTTCTTC. It specifies CASSLESVSEQFF.

The rearrangement links TRBV20-1 to TRBJ1-1; D uncertain. V gave up 3 bases and J gave up 3 bases, with 11 bases separating them. This CDR3 region has 13 residues. The germline V gene has CDR1 DFQATT and CDR2 SNEGSKA (reference sequence). CDR3 DNA sequence: TGCAGTGCTAGTACGGTTGGGGACACTGAAGCTTTCTTT. It encodes CSASTVGDTEAFF.

This clonotype was counted between two and nine times. The gene calls are TRBV5-1 and TRBJ1-4, with D uncertain. Germline values: CDR1 SGHRS, CDR2 YFSETQ. V lost 4 bases, J lost 6 bases, and 16 bases lay in between. This CDR3 has 15 amino acids. The DNA of the CDR3 is TGCGCCAGCAGCCCCTCTCGTATCACCCATGAAAAACTGTTTTTT. It translates to CASSPSRITHEKLFF.

The chain links TRBV20-1 to TRBJ2-3; 7 positions match TRBD1. The germline gives CDR1 DFQATT, CDR2 SNEGSKA (reference sequence). The CDR3 contains 15 residues. The trim removed 3 bases at V and 6 bases at J, leaving 12 bases unmatched. CDR3 region: CSASPMRQGSDTQYF. As DNA, the CDR3 is TGCAGTGCTAGTCCCATGAGACAGGGTTCCGATACGCAGTATTTT.

The chain carries TRBV4-1 and TRBJ1-2; D is unresolved. This CDR3 contains 15 residues. Trimming took 0 bases from V and 7 from J, leaving 15 bases between them. The germline V gene has CDR1 MGHRA and CDR2 YSYEKL. Written as DNA, the CDR3 is TGCGCCAGCAGCCAAGATCCGATCCCCCAGAGTGGCTACACCTTC. The encoded protein is CASSQDPIPQSGYTF.

For the CDR3, the DNA is TGTGCCAGCAGTGGGGGCGGGGCCAACGTCCTGACTTTC. Encoded protein: CASSGGGANVLTF. The rearrangement joins TRBV25-1 to TRBJ2-6; tentative D call: TRBD1 (5 bases). The CDR3 totals 13 residues. The germline V gene has CDR1 MGHDK and CDR2 SYGVNS. V gave up 4 bases and J gave up 4 bases, with 5 bases separating them.

This clonotype was counted a few times. The chain links TRBV20-1 to TRBJ2-5; D is undetermined. Deletions cut 0 bases from V and 1 base from J, with 9 bases between. Germline CDR1 DFQATT, CDR2 SNEGSKA (reference sequence). This CDR3 has 14 residues. The CDR3 DNA is TGCAGTGCTAGAGATCTCCAGACCCAAGAGACCCAGTACTTC. Its protein product is CSARDLQTQETQYF.

This clonotype was found a few times. The rearrangement links TRBV12-3 or TRBV12-4 to TRBJ1-3; perhaps TRBD1 as D (5 bases). The CDR3 runs 16 residues. Trimming shortened V by 5 bases and J by 0 bases, and 14 bases separated the two germline ends. The DNA for the CDR3 is TGTGCCAGCAGTACCCCCCGGGGGATCTCTGGAAACACCATATATTTT. As protein: CASSTPRGISGNTIYF.

This sequence joins TRBV12-3 or TRBV12-4 and TRBJ2-7, with TRBD2 identical over 13 bases. This CDR3 region has 15 residues. V gave up 4 bases and J gave up 4 bases; unmatched junction bases: 4. For the CDR3, the DNA is TGTGCCAGCAGTTCCACTAGCGGGGGGGCTTACGAGCAGTACTTC. It encodes CASSSTSGGAYEQYF.

The chain has TRBV9 and TRBJ1-2; unclear D gene. CDR1 and CDR2 (germline): SGDLS, YYNGEE. This CDR3 has 15 amino acids. V was trimmed by 0 bases and J by 2 bases, leaving 11 bases between them. CDR3 region: CASSVDSLENYGYTF. The CDR3 coding sequence is TGTGCCAGCAGCGTAGATTCCCTCGAGAACTATGGCTACACCTTC.

The chain combines TRBV6-5 with TRBJ1-2; tentatively, D is TRBD1 (6 bases). The CDR3 totals 17 residues. V was clipped by 4 bases and J by 8 bases, with 26 bases between them. Germline assignment: CDR1 MNHEY and CDR2 SVGAGI. This chain's CDR3 is CASSFQGQPLAGRGYTF. The CDR3 DNA sequence: TGTGCCAGCAGTTTCCAAGGACAGCCTCTAGCGGGTCGGGGCTACACCTTC.

This sequence joins TRBV27 and TRBJ2-1, with a weak D call TRBD2 (6 bases). The V gene lost 5 bases and the J gene lost 4 bases, with 15 bases spanning the gap. The CDR3 contains 15 residues. Germline V gives CDR1 MNHEY, CDR2 SMNVEV (reference sequence). The CDR3, as DNA: TGTGCCAGCAGTCCCACGGGACTCTATTACAATGAGCAGTTCTTC. Translated, it gives CASSPTGLYYNEQFF.

The chain combines TRBV24-1 with TRBJ2-2, with D perhaps matching TRBD1 (6 bases). Germline CDR1 is KGHDR and CDR2 is SFDVKD. V gave up 1 base and J gave up 1 base, with 12 bases separating them. This CDR3 is built from 17 residues. As DNA, the CDR3 is TGTGCCACCAGTGATTTATGGGCCAGGGGGAACACCGGGGAGCTGTTTTTT. Translating gives CATSDLWARGNTGELFF.

This clonotype was found a few times. For the CDR3, the DNA is TGTGCCAGCACCAAGGACAGACAAGAGACCCAGTACTTC. This gives the protein CASTKDRQETQYF. V gene TRBV28 combines with J gene TRBJ2-5; D is possibly TRBD1 (6 bases). V was cut by 7 bases and J by 2 bases, with 11 bases left in between. The CDR3 runs to 13 residues. The germline V gene has CDR1 MDHEN and CDR2 SYDVKM.

The rearrangement links TRBV19 to TRBJ1-1; 7 nucleotides agree with TRBD1. The CDR3 spans 14 residues. The ends lost 6 bases at V and 2 bases at J; junction bases unmatched: 6. In germline, CDR1 is LNHDA, CDR2 SQIVND (reference sequence). In nucleotides, the CDR3 is TGTGCCAGTAGGCCGACAGGGACCAACACTGAAGCTTTCTTT. Its protein is CASRPTGTNTEAFF.

This clonotype appeared many times. The CDR3 nucleotides are TGCAGTGCTCAGAGCGGGTACAAATCCCAAGAGACCCAGTACTTC. Its translation: CSAQSGYKSQETQYF. V gene TRBV20-1 combines with J gene TRBJ2-5; TRBD2 might be the D (6 bases). The CDR3 is made up of 15 amino acids. Looked up from germline, CDR1 is DFQATT and CDR2 is SNEGSKA (reference sequence). Trimming stripped 5 bases from V and 1 base from J, with 17 bases between.

This clonotype has more than one count but fewer than ten. The V gene is TRBV7-9, the J gene TRBJ1-2, with D unclear. This CDR3 has 14 residues. Trimming cost V 5 bases and J 2 bases, with 12 bases left between them. Germline V gives CDR1 SEHNR, CDR2 FQNEAQ (reference sequence). CDR3 amino acids: CASSPPDGNYGYTF. The CDR3 coding sequence is TGTGCCAGCAGCCCACCGGACGGGAACTATGGCTACACCTTC.

Of note for this clonotype: The germline gene is not matched at one end of the junction; a read error may be the cause. This chain joins TRBV5-1 and TRBJ1-2, with D hard to call. The CDR3 extends over 11 amino acids. Germline CDR1 and CDR2: SGHRS and YFSETQ. CDR3 sequence reads: CASSLGSEATF. CDR3 nucleotide sequence: TGCGCCAGCAGCTTGGGGTCCGAGGCGACATTC.

The chain combines TRBV15 with TRBJ2-3, with TRBD2 matching 10 bases. CDR3 length: 16 residues. The germline V gene has CDR1 LNHNV and CDR2 YYDKDF (reference sequence). Unmatched junction bases numbered 5, after V lost 3 bases and J lost 2 bases. CDR3 DNA: TGTGCCACCAGCAGTGCAGCGGGGGGGCTCACAGATACGCAGTATTTT. This sequence encodes CATSSAAGGLTDTQYF.

The chain has TRBV3-1 and TRBJ2-3; D is undetermined. CDR1 and CDR2 (germline): LGHDT, YNNKEL (reference sequence). The ends were cut back, 5 bases at V and 1 base at J, with 16 bases in the middle. The CDR3 loop spans 16 amino acids. The CDR3 loop reads CASSETRPQGTDTQYF. CDR3 nucleotide sequence: TGTGCCAGCAGCGAAACGAGACCGCAAGGCACAGATACGCAGTATTTT.